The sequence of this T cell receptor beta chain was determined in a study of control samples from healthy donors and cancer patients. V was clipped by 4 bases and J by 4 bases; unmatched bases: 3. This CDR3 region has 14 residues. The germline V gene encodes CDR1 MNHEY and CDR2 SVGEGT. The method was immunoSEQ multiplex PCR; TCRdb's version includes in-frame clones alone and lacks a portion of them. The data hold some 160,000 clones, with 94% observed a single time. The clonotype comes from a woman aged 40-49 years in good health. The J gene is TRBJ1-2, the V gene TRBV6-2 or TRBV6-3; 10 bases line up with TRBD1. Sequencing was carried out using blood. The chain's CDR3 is CASSWGQGFYGYTF. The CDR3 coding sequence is TGTGCCAGCAGTTGGGGACAGGGGTTCTATGGCTACACCTTC.